Listed below are T cell receptor beta chains from one sample, sequenced in a study of identical twins. TCRdb used MiXCR to reprocess the 5' RACE reads, holding one entry per CDR3 protein. The data show some 1,700,000 distinct CDR3 sequences, around 33% seen once. Material: cord blood. These receptors all stem from a newborn girl in good health. The CDR3 runs from the conserved cysteine through the conserved F or W. The D gene is left open where the match is weak. The size field is filled for only some rows; it gives once, few, many or a size class.

>TRBD2|TRBJ2-3|TRBV4-2|few
TGTGCCAGCAGCCAGCGGACTAGCGGGAGGGCCATTTCAGATACGCAGTATTTT
CASSQRTSGRAISDTQYF
>TRBD1|TRBJ2-7|TRBV20-1|.
TGCAGTGCGGGACAGGGGCAGTACTTC
CSAGQGQYF
>.|TRBJ1-4|TRBV20-1|few
TGCAGTGCTAGAGATTATAAGAGGGCTAATGAAAAACTGTTTTTT
CSARDYKRANEKLFF
>.|TRBJ1-1|TRBV6-5|.
TGTGCCAGCAGACCCGCGCATATGAACACTGAAGCTTTCTTT
CASRPAHMNTEAFF
>.|TRBJ2-3|TRBV7-9|once
TGTGCCAGTACCCCCCAGGGGAGCACAGATACGCAGTATTTT
CASTPQGSTDTQYF
>TRBD1|TRBJ1-2|TRBV5-1|many
TGCGCCAGCAGCTATGGACAGGGTGGATATGGCTACACCTTC
CASSYGQGGYGYTF
>.|TRBJ1-1|TRBV24-1|.
TGTGCCACCAGGGCGGCTACCATGAACACTGAAGCTTTCTTT
CATRAATMNTEAFF
>.|TRBJ2-3|TRBV10-3|.
TGTGCCATCAGCGTCGGGAAGGATACGCAGTATTTT
CAISVGKDTQYF
>TRBD2|TRBJ2-4|TRBV4-2|few
TGTGCCAGCAGCCAAGATGGACGGACTAGCGGTTTAGCCAAAAACATTCAGTACTTC
CASSQDGRTSGLAKNIQYF
>.|TRBJ2-1|TRBV12-3/TRBV12-4|.
TGTGCCAGCAGTTTTTCGAGCGAAAGCTACAATGAGCAGTTCTTC
CASSFSSESYNEQFF
>TRBD2|TRBJ2-1|TRBV15|.
TGTGCCACCAGCAGAGAACTAGCGGGAGCCTACAATGAGCAGTTCTTC
CATSRELAGAYNEQFF
>.|TRBJ1-2|TRBV18|.
TGTGCCAGCTCGCCAAAGGCAAGACAGCCTCCTAACTATGGCTACACCTTC
CASSPKARQPPNYGYTF
>TRBD2|TRBJ2-3|TRBV2|once
TGTGCCAGCAGTGAAAGGCGGCTAGCGGGAACCCAAGATACGCAGTATTTT
CASSERRLAGTQDTQYF
>TRBD2|TRBJ2-1|TRBV20-1|few
TGCAGTGCTAGAGATACTAGCGGCCGGTACAATGAGCAGTTCTTC
CSARDTSGRYNEQFF
>.|TRBJ1-2|TRBV6-5|.
TGTGCCAGCAGTTGGGGGGGTGGACAGACCACGGGCTACACCTTC
CASSWGGGQTTGYTF
>.|TRBJ1-2|TRBV10-3|many
TGTGCCATCAGTGACCGAGTATCTGTGAATGGCTACACCTTC
CAISDRVSVNGYTF
>.|TRBJ2-1|TRBV7-2|.
TGTGCCAGCAGCTTAATGGTTCGACTTGGCGGCAATGAGCAGTTCTTC
CASSLMVRLGGNEQFF
>TRBD1|TRBJ2-7|TRBV12-3/TRBV12-4|few
TGTGCCAGCAGTTTATTAGGACAGGGAATCTCCTACGAGCAGTACTTC
CASSLLGQGISYEQYF
>TRBD2|TRBJ2-7|TRBV20-1|.
TGCAAAGCAAATGGGGGGGACGAGCAGTACTTC
CKANGGDEQYF
>TRBD2|TRBJ2-7|TRBV28|.
TGTGCCAGCAGTTTAGGGTCTGCGGGAGGGCACTACGAGCAGTACTTC
CASSLGSAGGHYEQYF
>TRBD1|TRBJ2-7|TRBV2|.
TGTGCCAGCAGTCCCCAGGACAGGGTAGGGTACGAGCAGTACTTC
CASSPQDRVGYEQYF
>.|TRBJ2-7|TRBV7-8|.
TGTGCCAGCAGCTTGAGGGCCCTCCCTATTTACGAGCAGTACTTC
CASSLRALPIYEQYF
>TRBD1|TRBJ2-7|TRBV7-9|.
TGTGCCAGCAGCCTTAGACAGGGGGACTCCTACGAGCAGTACTTC
CASSLRQGDSYEQYF
>.|TRBJ1-4|TRBV10-2|.
TGCGCCAGCAGCCACAGGCCGAGAGAAAAACTGTTTTTT
CASSHRPREKLFF
>TRBD2|TRBJ2-7|TRBV5-1|.
TGCGCCAGCAGCTTGGCGGGAGGGGAATACAATGAGCAGTACTTC
CASSLAGGEYNEQYF
>.|TRBJ2-1|TRBV20-1|few
TGCAGTGCTAGCGTGGGGGTTCAGGAGCAGTTCTTC
CSASVGVQEQFF
>.|TRBJ1-2|TRBV14|.
TGTGCCAGCAGCCAAGATCTCCGGGGGCGCGGCTATGGCTACACCTTC
CASSQDLRGRGYGYTF
>TRBD1|TRBJ2-7|TRBV3-1|few
TGTGCCAGCAGCCCGACAGGGCGCCCCTACGAGCAGTACTTC
CASSPTGRPYEQYF
>.|TRBJ1-2|TRBV11-2|.
TGTGCCAGCGGCTCCCCTAAGGGGGTTTATGGCTACACCTTC
CASGSPKGVYGYTF
>.|TRBJ2-7|TRBV7-2|.
TGTGCCAGCAGCTTAGGTAGTTACTACTCCTACGAGCAGTACTTC
CASSLGSYYSYEQYF
>TRBD1|TRBJ1-5|TRBV10-3|.
TGTGCCATCAGTGAGGGGACAGGGTTCGGTCAGCCCCAGCATTTT
CAISEGTGFGQPQHF
>.|TRBJ2-7|TRBV7-9|.
TGTGCCAGCAGCTTAGCGCTGGCAGGGAAAGCCGAGCAGTACTTC
CASSLALAGKAEQYF
>TRBD2|TRBJ2-3|TRBV30|.
TGTGCCTGGAGTGTAGGACTAGCAAGCACAGATACGCAGTATTTT
CAWSVGLASTDTQYF
>TRBD1|TRBJ1-1|TRBV12-3/TRBV12-4|.
TGTGCCAGCAGTTTATTGGGGACAGGGGATAACACTGAAGCTTTCTTT
CASSLLGTGDNTEAFF
>.|TRBJ2-5|TRBV7-9|once
TGTGCCGGCAGCTTACCTGATACGACAGGTCAAGAGACCCAGTACTTC
CAGSLPDTTGQETQYF
>.|TRBJ2-7|TRBV10-2|.
TGCGCCAGCAGTGGCCAGCTAGGCCCCTACGAGCAGTACTTC
CASSGQLGPYEQYF
>.|TRBJ1-1|TRBV2|.
TGTGCCAGCAGTATCGAGGGGGGTGCAGGCACTGAAGCTTTCTTT
CASSIEGGAGTEAFF
>.|TRBJ2-1|TRBV20-1|.
TGCAGTGCTAGAGCAGGCGGGACCGCCTACAATGAGCAGTTCTTC
CSARAGGTAYNEQFF